This TCR beta chain was sequenced for a study of T cells in Graves' hyperthyroidism and ophthalmopathy. On this clonotype: Its specificity is unknown.

Absence of ophthalmopathy progression within 18 months defined stable Graves' hyperthyroidism. Diagnostic assessment was based on clinical symptoms, serum thyroxine and TRAb, thyroid ultrasound and orbital computed tomography. Findings of the study overall: Blood samples included most of the expanded thyroid clonotypes exceeding 0.001.

Amplified regions were TCR beta CDR3 sequences from RNA transcripts. The HTBI set primed first-round TCR CDR3 RT-PCR. TCRdb recomputed calls from the multiplex PCR reads with MiXCR, one row per CDR3 protein. This sample has 450,000 to 700,000 distinct CDR3 sequences, with roughly 50% found just once. In germline, CDR1 is SGHTA, CDR2 FQGTGA. This CDR3 has 15 amino acids. V was cut by 5 bases and J by 2 bases, with 16 bases left in between. The sample consisted of peripheral blood or thyroid tissue (not recorded which). The rearrangement links TRBV7-3 to TRBJ2-7; the D gene is possibly TRBD2 (5 bases). This TCR derives from a woman younger than 30 with Graves' hyperthyroidism. The CDR3 here is CASSVRVESTYEQYF. CDR3 coding DNA: TGTGCCAGCAGCGTGAGGGTAGAATCGACCTACGAGCAGTACTTC.